This T cell receptor (beta chain) was sequenced for a study of post-analysis software for immune sequencing data. Study overall: The study covered relapsing-remitting, secondary progressive and progressive-relapsing courses of multiple sclerosis. Study results and caveats: Controls showed lower frequencies than patients for roughly five TRBV segments, and TRBV5-6, TRBV5-1 and TRBV20-1 were among these. Normalized Chao1 diversity was significantly lower in multiple sclerosis patients than in controls.

The germline CDR1 and CDR2 sequences are SNHLY and FYNNEI. The CDR3 is 13 residues long. V dropped 4 bases and J dropped 8 bases, with 14 bases sitting between them. The TCR beta cDNA libraries carried unique molecular identifiers. From the PCR reads, TCRdb called clonotypes with MiXCR, one entry per CDR3 protein. Of around 700,000 distinct CDR3 sequences in the sample, around 60% were seen once. With regard to this clonotype: The antigen is not known.

This chain connects TRBV2 to TRBJ1-2, with TRBD1 as a possible D gene (5 bases). The specimen was blood. This clonotype was sampled from a girl between 2 and 10 years old with multiple sclerosis. The DNA for the CDR3 is TGTGCCAGCAGTGGAAGGGGTACGTGGGGCTACACCTTC. It specifies CASSGRGTWGYTF.